This T cell receptor beta chain was observed in a study of T cells after yellow fever vaccination. General study findings and limits: A weaker but faster secondary response was observed, peaking on day 5 versus 15. It was a small share of clonotypes that appeared in both CD4 and CD8 compartments.

A note on this clonotype: Its antigen is undetermined.

CDR3 size: 16 residues. Per the germline V gene, CDR1 is SQVTM and CDR2 is ANQGSEA. J gave up 6 bases and V 7 bases, and 12 bases lay outside the gene matches. MiXCR, run by TCRdb on the 5' RACE reads, gives a single entry per CDR3 protein. The table includes roughly 520,000 distinct CDR3 sequences, 21% detected once. The starting material was PBMCs, obtained roughly 23 days after the first yellow fever vaccination. This receptor was identified in a man younger than 30 who received the YFV17D yellow fever vaccine. V and J are TRBV29-1 and TRBJ2-1, with 13 bases identical to TRBD2. CDR3: CSAGGLAGSSSNEQFF. As DNA, the CDR3 is TGCAGCGCAGGGGGACTAGCGGGGTCGTCGAGCAATGAGCAGTTCTTC.